The rows below give T cell receptor beta chains drawn from one sample of a study of cytomegalovirus exposure and HLA in healthy donors. Sequenced by immunoSEQ multiplex PCR; TCRdb stores in-frame clones only, minus some. The sample yields 95,000 or so clones, just under 70% seen once. Sequenced input: PBMCs. These receptors were obtained from a woman aged 50 to 60 in good health and CMV-seropositive. Each CDR3 is given with its conserved first and last residue. D genes are given only for firm matches. Size is stated for part of the rows, as once, few or many counts, or as a class when the clone is expanded.

V gene: TRBV19
J gene: TRBJ2-5
clone size: -
D gene: -
CDR3 DNA: TGTGCCAGTAGTAGAGGACAGCAAGAGACCCAGTACTTC
CDR3 protein: CASSRGQQETQYF

V gene: TRBV19
J gene: TRBJ1-1
clone size: -
D gene: -
CDR3 DNA: TGTGCCAGTAGTATGGGGGGCACTGAAGCTTTCTTT
CDR3 protein: CASSMGGTEAFF

V gene: TRBV7-9
J gene: TRBJ2-7
clone size: -
D gene: TRBD1
CDR3 DNA: TGTGCCAGCAATACCGGGACAGACACCTACGAGCAGTACTTC
CDR3 protein: CASNTGTDTYEQYF

V gene: TRBV7-2
J gene: TRBJ2-7
clone size: few
D gene: TRBD2
CDR3 DNA: TGTGCCAGCAGCCGGACTAGCGGGGATACCTACGAGCAGTACTTC
CDR3 protein: CASSRTSGDTYEQYF

V gene: TRBV28
J gene: TRBJ1-5
clone size: -
D gene: TRBD1
CDR3 DNA: TGTGCCAGCAGTGTCATGACAGGGTGGAAGGTGCAGCCCCAGCATTTT
CDR3 protein: CASSVMTGWKVQPQHF

V gene: TRBV6-6
J gene: TRBJ1-3
clone size: -
D gene: TRBD1
CDR3 DNA: TGTGCCAGCAAGGACCAGGGGGCTGGAAACACCATATATTTT
CDR3 protein: CASKDQGAGNTIYF

V gene: TRBV20-1
J gene: TRBJ2-7
clone size: -
D gene: TRBD1
CDR3 DNA: TGCAGTGCGGGACAGGGTAGGGAGCAGTACTTC
CDR3 protein: CSAGQGREQYF

V gene: TRBV5-1
J gene: TRBJ2-5
clone size: -
D gene: -
CDR3 DNA: TGCGCCAGCAGCGGGGGGACGGTGTACCAAGAGACCCAGTACTTC
CDR3 protein: CASSGGTVYQETQYF

V gene: TRBV11-3
J gene: TRBJ1-1
clone size: -
D gene: TRBD1
CDR3 DNA: TGTGCCAGCAGCTTATCAGGGGGGAACACTGAAGCTTTCTTT
CDR3 protein: CASSLSGGNTEAFF

V gene: TRBV19
J gene: TRBJ1-1
clone size: -
D gene: -
CDR3 DNA: TGTGCCAGTAGCCCTCAGGGCAGGGGCACTGAAGCTTTCTTT
CDR3 protein: CASSPQGRGTEAFF

V gene: TRBV7-6
J gene: TRBJ2-1
clone size: many
D gene: TRBD2
CDR3 DNA: TGTGCCAGCAGCTTAAAGCGGGAGGGCGGTCACAATGAGCAGTTCTTC
CDR3 protein: CASSLKREGGHNEQFF

V gene: TRBV13
J gene: TRBJ2-5
clone size: -
D gene: -
CDR3 DNA: TGTGCCAGCAGCACCAGCAGGGGACCAGAGACCCAGTACTTC
CDR3 protein: CASSTSRGPETQYF

V gene: TRBV19
J gene: TRBJ1-5
clone size: few
D gene: -
CDR3 DNA: TGTGCCAGTAGTATTATACAGGGCCGACAGCCCCAGCATTTT
CDR3 protein: CASSIIQGRQPQHF

V gene: TRBV28
J gene: TRBJ2-1
clone size: -
D gene: -
CDR3 DNA: TGTGCCAGCAGTTCGAGGGCGGCCCCGAGGAATGAGCAGTTCTTC
CDR3 protein: CASSSRAAPRNEQFF

V gene: TRBV7-9
J gene: TRBJ2-7
clone size: -
D gene: -
CDR3 DNA: TGTTCCAGCAGGGCCGCGGGTTACGAGCAGTACTTC
CDR3 protein: CSSRAAGYEQYF

V gene: TRBV7-6
J gene: TRBJ1-5
clone size: -
D gene: -
CDR3 DNA: TGTGCCAGCAGTGGGAGCCCCGACGGCAATCAGCCCCAGCATTTT
CDR3 protein: CASSGSPDGNQPQHF

V gene: TRBV29-1
J gene: TRBJ1-2
clone size: -
D gene: TRBD1
CDR3 DNA: TGCAGCGTGGGGACAGGCGGTGGCTACACCTTC
CDR3 protein: CSVGTGGGYTF

V gene: TRBV18
J gene: TRBJ1-3
clone size: -
D gene: -
CDR3 DNA: TGTGCCAGCTCACCCACAGGGATTGGAAACACCATATATTTT
CDR3 protein: CASSPTGIGNTIYF

V gene: TRBV6-1
J gene: TRBJ1-3
clone size: -
D gene: -
CDR3 DNA: TGTGCCAGCAGGGCCCGGGGTGTCTCTGGAAACACCATATATTTT
CDR3 protein: CASRARGVSGNTIYF

V gene: TRBV7-9
J gene: TRBJ2-5
clone size: -
D gene: TRBD2
CDR3 DNA: TGTGCCAGCAGCTTAGACAGCGGGAGAGGGACCCAGTACTTC
CDR3 protein: CASSLDSGRGTQYF

V gene: TRBV19
J gene: TRBJ2-1
clone size: -
D gene: -
CDR3 DNA: TGTGCCAGTAGAGACCCCTTAGCGGAATCCTACAATGAGCAGTTCTTC
CDR3 protein: CASRDPLAESYNEQFF

V gene: TRBV21-1
J gene: TRBJ1-2
clone size: -
D gene: -
CDR3 DNA: TGTGCCAGCAGCAAAGAGCGGGACAGGGGCGGCTACACCTTC
CDR3 protein: CASSKERDRGGYTF

V gene: TRBV7-6
J gene: TRBJ1-5
clone size: -
D gene: -
CDR3 DNA: TGTGCCAGCTCACAGGGTTATCAGCCCCAGCATTTT
CDR3 protein: CASSQGYQPQHF

V gene: TRBV28
J gene: TRBJ1-3
clone size: -
D gene: TRBD1
CDR3 DNA: TGTGCCAGCAGACGAGCACAGGGGGCCGGGAACACCATATATTTT
CDR3 protein: CASRRAQGAGNTIYF

V gene: TRBV27
J gene: TRBJ2-7
clone size: few
D gene: -
CDR3 DNA: TGTGCCAGCAGTTCCAGCCTCAGGACGCGGCGGAGGGGCTCCTACGAGCAGTACTTC
CDR3 protein: CASSSSLRTRRRGSYEQYF

V gene: TRBV2
J gene: TRBJ2-2
clone size: -
D gene: -
CDR3 DNA: TGTGCCAGCAGTGAAAGCTCTACCTACACCGGGGAGCTGTTTTTT
CDR3 protein: CASSESSTYTGELFF

V gene: TRBV5-5
J gene: TRBJ2-1
clone size: -
D gene: TRBD1
CDR3 DNA: TGTGCCAGCAGCCCAACCGGGACAGGGTCCTACAATGAGCAGTTCTTC
CDR3 protein: CASSPTGTGSYNEQFF

V gene: TRBV9
J gene: TRBJ2-3
clone size: few
D gene: TRBD2
CDR3 DNA: TGTGCCAGCAGTGTCAGCCCGGGAGGAATCACAGATACGCAGTATTTT
CDR3 protein: CASSVSPGGITDTQYF

V gene: TRBV19
J gene: TRBJ2-1
clone size: -
D gene: -
CDR3 DNA: TGTGCCACGGGTGGGACCGGCGGGGATGAGCAGTTCTTC
CDR3 protein: CATGGTGGDEQFF

V gene: TRBV4-1
J gene: TRBJ2-3
clone size: few
D gene: TRBD1
CDR3 DNA: TGCGCCAGCAGCCAAGAGGGGGTGGGACAGGGTGGCACAGATACGCAGTATTTT
CDR3 protein: CASSQEGVGQGGTDTQYF

V gene: TRBV7-9
J gene: TRBJ1-3
clone size: -
D gene: -
CDR3 DNA: TGTGCCAGCAGTTTAACTTCAGAGCAGGCCACACGTCCTTTT
CDR3 protein: CASSLTSEQATRPF

V gene: TRBV30
J gene: TRBJ2-3
clone size: -
D gene: TRBD1
CDR3 DNA: TGTGCCTGGAGAGCCGGGACAGGGGTTTCCCTCCTGGGATGGGATACGCAGTATTTT
CDR3 protein: CAWRAGTGVSLLGWDTQYF

V gene: TRBV7-3
J gene: TRBJ2-5
clone size: -
D gene: TRBD1
CDR3 DNA: TGTGCCAGCAGCCGAGGACAGGGGAGGGGAGAGACCCAGTACTTC
CDR3 protein: CASSRGQGRGETQYF

V gene: TRBV7-3
J gene: TRBJ2-1
clone size: few
D gene: TRBD1
CDR3 DNA: TGTGCCAGTGCTGGACAGGGCCACAATGAGCAGTTCTTC
CDR3 protein: CASAGQGHNEQFF

V gene: TRBV5-6
J gene: TRBJ2-3
clone size: -
D gene: -
CDR3 DNA: TGTGCCAGCAGCTTGTCTCAGATCACAGATACGCAGTATTTT
CDR3 protein: CASSLSQITDTQYF

V gene: TRBV5-1
J gene: TRBJ2-2
clone size: few
D gene: TRBD2
CDR3 DNA: TGCGCCAGCAGCCCCCAGGGAGCGGGAGTTTCCGGGGAGCTGTTTTTT
CDR3 protein: CASSPQGAGVSGELFF

V gene: TRBV7-8
J gene: TRBJ1-2
clone size: -
D gene: TRBD1
CDR3 DNA: TGTGCCAGCAGCTTAGGCGAGACAGGGACCTACACCTTC
CDR3 protein: CASSLGETGTYTF